The rows below give T cell receptor beta chains drawn from one sample of a study of OX40 agonist ivuxolimab in advanced cancers. Sequenced by immunoSEQ multiplex PCR; TCRdb stores in-frame clones only, minus some. The data hold tens of thousands of clones, with 83% observed a single time. The input for sequencing was CD4+ or CD8+ T cells sorted from blood, taken in a trial of the OX40 agonist ivuxolimab. The source of these receptors is an adult with an advanced solid tumor such as melanoma, head and neck, liver or kidney cancer. The CDR3 runs from the conserved cysteine through the conserved F or W. D genes are given only for firm matches. Some rows mark clone size as missing; the rest say once, few, many or name a class of expanded clone.

j_gene: TRBJ2-7; d_gene: .; v_gene: TRBV6-1; abundance: .; CDR3nt: TGTGCCAGCGTTACCGCGTACGAGCAGTACTTC; CDR3aa: CASVTAYEQYF
j_gene: TRBJ2-7; d_gene: .; v_gene: TRBV2; abundance: .; CDR3nt: TGTGCCAGCAGTGAAGAGAGTTTGCAGTACTTC; CDR3aa: CASSEESLQYF
j_gene: TRBJ1-2; d_gene: TRBD1; v_gene: TRBV7-9; abundance: once; CDR3nt: TGTGCCAGCAGCCTGGGACAGAACTCCTATGGCTACACCTTC; CDR3aa: CASSLGQNSYGYTF
j_gene: TRBJ2-7; d_gene: .; v_gene: TRBV5-5; abundance: few; CDR3nt: TGTGCCAGCAGCTTGTCGACCTACTCCTACGAGCAGTACTTC; CDR3aa: CASSLSTYSYEQYF
j_gene: TRBJ2-1; d_gene: TRBD2; v_gene: TRBV2; abundance: .; CDR3nt: TGTGCCAGCAGTGAACTAGCGGGAGGCAATGAGCAGTTCTTC; CDR3aa: CASSELAGGNEQFF
j_gene: TRBJ2-3; d_gene: .; v_gene: TRBV7-7; abundance: .; CDR3nt: TGTGCCAGCAGCTTAAATTTTATGGATACGCAGTATTTT; CDR3aa: CASSLNFMDTQYF
j_gene: TRBJ2-4; d_gene: .; v_gene: TRBV18; abundance: .; CDR3nt: TGTGCCAGCTCACGAGCGGGCCAGGGGGACATTCAGTACTTC; CDR3aa: CASSRAGQGDIQYF
j_gene: TRBJ1-1; d_gene: .; v_gene: TRBV6-6; abundance: few; CDR3nt: TGTGCCAGCAGTTTTCAGGGGAGCACTGAAGCTTTCTTT; CDR3aa: CASSFQGSTEAFF
j_gene: TRBJ2-5; d_gene: .; v_gene: TRBV5-4; abundance: .; CDR3nt: TGTGCCAGCAGCCGCGGGGCAGAAGAGACCCAGTACTTC; CDR3aa: CASSRGAEETQYF
j_gene: TRBJ2-7; d_gene: TRBD1; v_gene: TRBV7-9; abundance: .; CDR3nt: TGTGCCAGCAGCCACATTCGGACAGGGAGGATCTACGAGCAGTACTTC; CDR3aa: CASSHIRTGRIYEQYF
j_gene: TRBJ1-6; d_gene: .; v_gene: TRBV6-1; abundance: .; CDR3nt: TGTGCCAGCAGTGGTGGGGGGGTGAATTCACCCCTCCACTTT; CDR3aa: CASSGGGVNSPLHF
j_gene: TRBJ1-4; d_gene: .; v_gene: TRBV18; abundance: .; CDR3nt: TGTGCCAGCTCACCACGACAGTTCAATGAAAAACTGTTTTTT; CDR3aa: CASSPRQFNEKLFF
j_gene: TRBJ2-3; d_gene: .; v_gene: TRBV15; abundance: once; CDR3nt: TGTGCCACCAGCAGAGATATCACAGATACGCAGTATTTT; CDR3aa: CATSRDITDTQYF
j_gene: TRBJ2-7; d_gene: .; v_gene: TRBV7-9; abundance: .; CDR3nt: TGTGCCAGCAGCGCCTCAGGTTACGAGCAGTACTTC; CDR3aa: CASSASGYEQYF
j_gene: TRBJ1-2; d_gene: TRBD1; v_gene: TRBV18; abundance: .; CDR3nt: TGTGCCAGCTCACCGCTCGCCAAACCAGGGGGCGTAGAGTATGGCTACACCTTC; CDR3aa: CASSPLAKPGGVEYGYTF
j_gene: TRBJ2-2; d_gene: .; v_gene: TRBV7-2; abundance: .; CDR3nt: TGTGCCAGCAGCCAAAGAGGGGGTCGGACCGGGGAGCTGTTTTTT; CDR3aa: CASSQRGGRTGELFF
j_gene: TRBJ2-7; d_gene: .; v_gene: TRBV6-5; abundance: few; CDR3nt: TGTGCCAGCAGGACCCTAGGACAGAACGAGCAGTACTTC; CDR3aa: CASRTLGQNEQYF
j_gene: TRBJ2-5; d_gene: .; v_gene: TRBV28; abundance: .; CDR3nt: TGTGCCAGCGGGCAGCCGAGATTGACCCAGTACTTC; CDR3aa: CASGQPRLTQYF
j_gene: TRBJ2-2; d_gene: .; v_gene: TRBV11-2; abundance: .; CDR3nt: TGTGCCAGCAGCGCGCCGGGACACCCCACCGGGGAGCTGTTTTTT; CDR3aa: CASSAPGHPTGELFF
j_gene: TRBJ2-7; d_gene: TRBD1; v_gene: TRBV6-1; abundance: once; CDR3nt: TGTGCCAGCTACGGCCGGGACAGGGGTGGCGAGCAGTACTTC; CDR3aa: CASYGRDRGGEQYF
j_gene: TRBJ2-5; d_gene: .; v_gene: TRBV10-3; abundance: .; CDR3nt: TGTGCCATCGGAGGGGACCAAGAGACCCAGTACTTC; CDR3aa: CAIGGDQETQYF
j_gene: TRBJ1-1; d_gene: .; v_gene: TRBV4-1; abundance: .; CDR3nt: TGCGCCAGCAGCCAAGGGACAGCAACCCTGAACACTGAAGCTTTCTTT; CDR3aa: CASSQGTATLNTEAFF
j_gene: TRBJ2-2; d_gene: .; v_gene: TRBV6-1; abundance: once; CDR3nt: TGTGCCAGCAGTGAAAGGTGGTTGGCAGGGCAATTCACCGGGGAGCTGTTTTTT; CDR3aa: CASSERWLAGQFTGELFF
j_gene: TRBJ2-7; d_gene: .; v_gene: TRBV11-2; abundance: few; CDR3nt: TGTGCCAGCAGCTTAAGCCCAGGGGGGCAATACGAGCAGTACTTC; CDR3aa: CASSLSPGGQYEQYF
j_gene: TRBJ2-1; d_gene: .; v_gene: TRBV5-4; abundance: .; CDR3nt: TGTGCCAGCAGCTTGGGGAAGGAGCATGAGCAGTTCTTC; CDR3aa: CASSLGKEHEQFF
j_gene: TRBJ2-2; d_gene: .; v_gene: TRBV12-5; abundance: .; CDR3nt: TGTGCTAGTGGTTTGAAGACAGCCACCGGGGAGCTGTTTTTT; CDR3aa: CASGLKTATGELFF
j_gene: TRBJ1-2; d_gene: .; v_gene: TRBV5-8; abundance: .; CDR3nt: TGTGCCAGCAGCTTGGTACAGGCCTTC; CDR3aa: CASSLVQAF
j_gene: TRBJ1-4; d_gene: TRBD1; v_gene: TRBV7-8; abundance: .; CDR3nt: TGTGCCAGCAGCTTGGCGGGACAGGCAAAACTGTTTTTT; CDR3aa: CASSLAGQAKLFF
j_gene: TRBJ1-1; d_gene: TRBD1; v_gene: TRBV11-2; abundance: once; CDR3nt: TGTGCCAGCAGCTCCTCCGGGACAGGCTGGGGATACACTGAAGCTTTCTTT; CDR3aa: CASSSSGTGWGYTEAFF
j_gene: TRBJ1-2; d_gene: TRBD1; v_gene: TRBV30; abundance: once; CDR3nt: TGTGCCTGGACCGTGACAGGGGCAGGGAGTGGCTACACCTTC; CDR3aa: CAWTVTGAGSGYTF
j_gene: TRBJ1-2; d_gene: .; v_gene: TRBV7-2; abundance: .; CDR3nt: TGTGCCAGCAGCTTAGATTGGAACTATGGCTACACCTTC; CDR3aa: CASSLDWNYGYTF